The sequence of this T cell receptor beta chain was determined in a study of beta chain features in type 1 diabetes. Findings and caveats of the study: Shorter TCRB CDR3s, moderately but significantly so, were found in Type 1 diabetes patients in all four CD4+ subsets. Fewer insertions but more deletions were seen at VDJ junctions in type 1 diabetes patients.

Expressed TCRB transcripts were sequenced after all isolated RNA was converted to cDNA. Sequencing used immunoSEQ multiplex PCR; TCRdb keeps in-frame clones, though not all of them. The table has about 230,000 clones, more than 15% seen once. The CDR3 is made up of 15 amino acids. From germline, CDR1 is SGDLS and CDR2 YYNGEE. Trimming took 0 bases from V and 1 from J, leaving 8 bases between them. To note about this clone: Its antigen is not identified. Other DNA sequences of this sample code for an identical CDR3.

The sequence derives from a man aged 30 to 45 with type 1 diabetes. What was sequenced was naive CD4+ T cells from blood. The chain employs TRBV9 and TRBJ2-1; D ambiguous. CDR3 region: CASSVDGLSYNEQFF. CDR3 nucleotides: TGTGCCAGCAGCGTAGATGGCCTATCCTACAATGAGCAGTTCTTC.